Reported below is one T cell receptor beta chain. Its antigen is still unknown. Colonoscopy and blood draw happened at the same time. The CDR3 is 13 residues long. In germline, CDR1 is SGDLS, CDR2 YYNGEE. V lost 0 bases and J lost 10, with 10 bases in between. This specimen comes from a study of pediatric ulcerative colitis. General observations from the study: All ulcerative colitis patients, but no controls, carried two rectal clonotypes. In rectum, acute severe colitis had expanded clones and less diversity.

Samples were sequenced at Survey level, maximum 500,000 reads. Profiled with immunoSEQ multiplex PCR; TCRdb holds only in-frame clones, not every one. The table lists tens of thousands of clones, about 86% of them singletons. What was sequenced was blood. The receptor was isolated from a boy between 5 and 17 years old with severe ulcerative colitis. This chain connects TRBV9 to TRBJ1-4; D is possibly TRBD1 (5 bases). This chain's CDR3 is CASSVVVGGKLFF. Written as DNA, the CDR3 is TGTGCCAGCAGCGTAGTGGTCGGGGGAAAACTGTTTTTT. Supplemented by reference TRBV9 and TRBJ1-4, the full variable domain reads DSGVTQTPKHLITATGQRVTLRCSPRSGDLSVYWYQQSLDQGLQFLIQYYNGEERAKGNILERFSAQQFPDLHSELNLSSLELGDSALYFCASSVVVGGKLFFGSGTQLSVL.